This T cell receptor (beta chain) was found in a study of radiation and T cells in renal cell carcinoma. Study-level results: From baseline, blood top tumor clonotypes peaked at 2 weeks post-radiation.

This clone was seen only once. Its specificity is not known. The repertoire was sequenced with immunoSEQ multiplex PCR; TCRdb's copy has only in-frame clones and lacks some. The table lists about 150,000 clones, roughly 87% of them singletons, with 10% to 15% in the top ten. The CDR3 extends over 16 amino acids. The V gene's germline CDR1 is SEHNR and CDR2 FQNEAQ (reference sequence). Trimming cost V 4 bases and J 1 base, with 15 bases left between them. This sample's time point: blood 2 weeks post-SBRT. Treatment: 15 Gy SBRT to primary tumor, nephrectomy 4 weeks later. This clonotype originated in a woman aged 50 to 60 with renal cell carcinoma. The sequencing used blood, collected from a patient whose treatment included radiotherapy and nephrectomy. This chain connects TRBV7-9 to TRBJ2-3; perhaps D is TRBD1 or TRBD2 (6 bases each). CDR3 protein: CASSSWQGTGTDTQYF. CDR3 sequence (DNA): TGTGCCAGCAGCTCCTGGCAGGGGACTGGCACAGATACGCAGTATTTT.